This T cell receptor beta chain was identified during a study of response to subunit inactivated influenza vaccine. V dropped 2 bases and J dropped 4 bases, with 13 bases sitting between them. The CDR3 length is 15 residues. The germline V gene has CDR1 SGHKS and CDR2 YYEKEE (reference sequence). Findings of the study overall: Authors suggested few new T cells are recruited by each seasonal influenza vaccination.

TCRdb re-derived calls from the RT-PCR reads in MiXCR, one entry per CDR3 protein. The table records 540,000 or so distinct CDR3 sequences, 13% of them present only once. Of note for this clonotype: As yet, its antigen is unknown.

The material sequenced was PBMCs from blood, taken more than 35 days after vaccination. The J gene is TRBJ2-1, the V gene TRBV5-5; D is tentatively TRBD1 or TRBD2 (5 bases each). The receptor was derived from a man aged 45-65 years who received an inactivated influenza vaccine. The CDR3 loop is CASSFEGTPYNEQFF. The CDR3 DNA follows: TGTGCCAGCAGCTTTGAAGGGACCCCTTACAATGAGCAGTTCTTC.